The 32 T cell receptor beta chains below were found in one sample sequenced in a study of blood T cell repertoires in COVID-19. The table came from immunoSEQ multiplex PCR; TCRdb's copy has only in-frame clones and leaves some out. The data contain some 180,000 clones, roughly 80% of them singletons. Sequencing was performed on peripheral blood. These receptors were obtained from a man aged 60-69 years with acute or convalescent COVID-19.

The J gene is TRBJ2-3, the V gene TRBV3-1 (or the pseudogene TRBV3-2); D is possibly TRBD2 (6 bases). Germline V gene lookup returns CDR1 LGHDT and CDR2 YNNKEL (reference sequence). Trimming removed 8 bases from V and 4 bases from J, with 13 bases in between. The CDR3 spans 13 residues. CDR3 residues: CASGSAGPDTQYF. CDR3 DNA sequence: TGTGCCAGCGGGTCAGCGGGCCCAGATACGCAGTATTTT.

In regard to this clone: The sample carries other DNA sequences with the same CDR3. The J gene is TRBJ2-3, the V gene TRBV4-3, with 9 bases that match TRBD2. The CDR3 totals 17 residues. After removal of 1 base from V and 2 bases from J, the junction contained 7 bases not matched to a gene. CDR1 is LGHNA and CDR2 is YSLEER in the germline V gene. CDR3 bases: TGCGCCAGCAGCCAAGTCCTAGCGGGGTCCCTCACAGATACGCAGTATTTT. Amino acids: CASSQVLAGSLTDTQYF.

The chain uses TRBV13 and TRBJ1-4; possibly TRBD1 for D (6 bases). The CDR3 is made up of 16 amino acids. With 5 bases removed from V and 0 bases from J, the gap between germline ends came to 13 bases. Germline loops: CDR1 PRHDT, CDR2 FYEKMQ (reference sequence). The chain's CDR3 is CASSRWTVATNEKLFF. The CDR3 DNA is TGTGCCAGCAGCCGCTGGACAGTTGCAACTAATGAAAAACTGTTTTTT.

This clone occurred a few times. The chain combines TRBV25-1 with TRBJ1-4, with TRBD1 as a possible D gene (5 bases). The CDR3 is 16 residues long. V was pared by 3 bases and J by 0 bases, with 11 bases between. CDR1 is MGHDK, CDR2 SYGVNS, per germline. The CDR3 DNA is TGTGCCAGCAGTGATTATGGGGCGGCAACTAATGAAAAACTGTTTTTT. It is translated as CASSDYGAATNEKLFF.

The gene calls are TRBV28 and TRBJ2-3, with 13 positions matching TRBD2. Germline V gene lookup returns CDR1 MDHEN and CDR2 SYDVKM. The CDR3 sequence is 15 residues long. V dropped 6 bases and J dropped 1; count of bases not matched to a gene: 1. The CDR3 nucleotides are TGTGCCAGCAGCGGACTAGCGGGGGGCACAGATACGCAGTATTTT. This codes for CASSGLAGGTDTQYF.

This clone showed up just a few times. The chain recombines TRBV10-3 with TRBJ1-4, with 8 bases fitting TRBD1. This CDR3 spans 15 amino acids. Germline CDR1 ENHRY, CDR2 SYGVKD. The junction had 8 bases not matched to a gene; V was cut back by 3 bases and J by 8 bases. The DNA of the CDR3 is TGTGCCATCAGTGACCCAGGACAGGGATGGGAAAAACTGTTTTTT. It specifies CAISDPGQGWEKLFF.

The CDR3 spells CASSQDWGREDNQPQHF. The CDR3, as DNA: TGTGCCAGCAGCCAAGATTGGGGCAGGGAGGACAATCAGCCCCAGCATTTT. J is TRBJ1-5 and V is TRBV3-1 (or the pseudogene TRBV3-2); perhaps TRBD1 as D (5 bases). V lost 0 bases and J lost 3, with 15 bases in between. This CDR3 has 17 residues. Germline V gene sequence: CDR1 LGHDT, CDR2 YNNKEL (reference sequence).

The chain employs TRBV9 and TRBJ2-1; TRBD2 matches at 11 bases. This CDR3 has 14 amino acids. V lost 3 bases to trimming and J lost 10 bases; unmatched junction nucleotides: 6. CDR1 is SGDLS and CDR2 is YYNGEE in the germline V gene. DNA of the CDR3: TGTGCCAGCAGCGCGACTAGCGGGAATAGGGAGCAGTTCTTC. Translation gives CASSATSGNREQFF.

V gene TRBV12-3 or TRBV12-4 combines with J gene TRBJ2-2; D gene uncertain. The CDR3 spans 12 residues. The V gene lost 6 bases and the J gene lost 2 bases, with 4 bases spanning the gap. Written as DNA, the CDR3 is TGTGCCAGCAGCCATAACACCGGGGAGCTGTTTTTT. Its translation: CASSHNTGELFF.

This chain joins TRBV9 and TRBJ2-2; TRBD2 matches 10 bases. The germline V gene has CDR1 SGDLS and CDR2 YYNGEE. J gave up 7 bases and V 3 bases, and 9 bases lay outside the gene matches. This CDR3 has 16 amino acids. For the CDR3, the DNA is TGTGCCAGCAGCGCCCGACTAGCGGGTTCTATCGGGGAGCTGTTTTTT. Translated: CASSARLAGSIGELFF.

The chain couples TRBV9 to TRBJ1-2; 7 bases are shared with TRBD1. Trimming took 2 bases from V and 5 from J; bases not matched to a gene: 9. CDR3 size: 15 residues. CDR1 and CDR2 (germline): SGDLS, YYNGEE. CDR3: CASSVSGTAGYGYTF. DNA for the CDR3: TGTGCCAGCAGCGTTTCCGGGACAGCCGGTTATGGCTACACCTTC.

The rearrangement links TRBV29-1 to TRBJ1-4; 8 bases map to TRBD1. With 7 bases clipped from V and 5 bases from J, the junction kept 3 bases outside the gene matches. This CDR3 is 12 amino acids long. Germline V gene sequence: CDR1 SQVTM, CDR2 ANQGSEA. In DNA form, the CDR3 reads TGCAGCGCCCGGACAGGGAATGAAAAACTGTTTTTT. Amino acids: CSARTGNEKLFF.

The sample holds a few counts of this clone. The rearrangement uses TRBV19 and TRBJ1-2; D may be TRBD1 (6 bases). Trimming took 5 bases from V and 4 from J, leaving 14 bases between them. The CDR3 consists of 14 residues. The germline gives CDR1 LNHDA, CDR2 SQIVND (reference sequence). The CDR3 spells CASSLRDKSYGYTF. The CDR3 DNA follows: TGTGCCAGTAGTCTCCGGGACAAAAGCTATGGCTACACCTTC.

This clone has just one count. The CDR3 DNA reads TGTGCCAGCGCCTCACTAGCGGGGGGATCCTACAATGAGCAGTTCTTC. Amino acids: CASASLAGGSYNEQFF. This chain connects TRBV7-9 to TRBJ2-1, with 12 bases fitting TRBD2. V shed 8 bases, J shed 1 base, and the junction held 6 bases outside the gene matches. CDR3 size: 16 residues. Germline V lookup: CDR1 SEHNR, CDR2 FQNEAQ (reference sequence).

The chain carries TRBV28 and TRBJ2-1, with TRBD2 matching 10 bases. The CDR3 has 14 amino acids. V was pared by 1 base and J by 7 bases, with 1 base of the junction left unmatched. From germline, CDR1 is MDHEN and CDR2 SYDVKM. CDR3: CASSLLLAGNEQFF. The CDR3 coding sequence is TGTGCCAGCAGTTTATTACTAGCGGGGAATGAGCAGTTCTTC.

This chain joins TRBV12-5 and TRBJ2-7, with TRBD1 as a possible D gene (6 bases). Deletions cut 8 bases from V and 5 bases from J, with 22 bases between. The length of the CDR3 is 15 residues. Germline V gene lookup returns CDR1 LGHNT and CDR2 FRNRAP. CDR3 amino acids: CASQRVTGSRNEQYF. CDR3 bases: TGTGCTAGTCAAAGGGTAACAGGGTCGCGTAACGAGCAGTACTTC.

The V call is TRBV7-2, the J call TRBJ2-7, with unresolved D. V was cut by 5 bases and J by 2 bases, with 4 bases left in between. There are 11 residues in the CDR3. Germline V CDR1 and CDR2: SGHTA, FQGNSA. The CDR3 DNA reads TGTGCCAGCAGCGTAACCTACGAGCAGTACTTC. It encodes CASSVTYEQYF.

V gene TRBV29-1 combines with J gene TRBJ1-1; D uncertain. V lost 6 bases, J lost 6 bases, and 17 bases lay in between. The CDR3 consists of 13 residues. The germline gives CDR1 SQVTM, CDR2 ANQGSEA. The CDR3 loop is CSVVEGGGAEAFF. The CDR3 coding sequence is TGCAGCGTCGTCGAGGGTGGTGGGGCTGAAGCTTTCTTT.

CDR3: CASSQDKANYGYTF. CDR3 DNA sequence: TGTGCCAGCAGTCAGGACAAAGCTAACTATGGCTACACCTTC. The rearrangement links TRBV6-5 to TRBJ1-2, with TRBD1 as a possible D gene (5 bases). CDR3 length: 14 amino acids. V was cut by 5 bases and J by 0 bases, with 10 bases left in between. The germline V gene has CDR1 MNHEY and CDR2 SVGAGI.

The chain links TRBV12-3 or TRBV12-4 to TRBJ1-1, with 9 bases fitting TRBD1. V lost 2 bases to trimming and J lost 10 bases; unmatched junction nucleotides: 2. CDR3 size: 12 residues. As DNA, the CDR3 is TGTGCCAGCAGTTTAAGGGGACAGGGAGCTTTCTTT. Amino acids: CASSLRGQGAFF.

The CDR3 bases are TGTGCCAGCAGCCAAGAACGGGGCAGGGGGCACTACGAGCAGTACTTC. It translates to CASSQERGRGHYEQYF. This rearrangement joins TRBV3-1 (or the pseudogene TRBV3-2) to TRBJ2-7, with TRBD1 identical over 8 bases. Germline lookup yields CDR1 LGHDT and CDR2 YNNKEL (reference sequence). The CDR3 totals 16 residues. The V gene end was trimmed by 0 bases and the J gene end by 3 bases; junction bases not matched to a gene: 7.

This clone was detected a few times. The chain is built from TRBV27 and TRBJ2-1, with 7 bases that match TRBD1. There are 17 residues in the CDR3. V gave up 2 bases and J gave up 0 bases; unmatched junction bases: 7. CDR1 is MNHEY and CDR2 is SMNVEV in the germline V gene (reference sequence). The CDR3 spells CASSLGTAFSSYNEQFF. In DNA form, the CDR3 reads TGTGCCAGCAGTTTAGGGACAGCCTTCAGCTCCTACAATGAGCAGTTCTTC.

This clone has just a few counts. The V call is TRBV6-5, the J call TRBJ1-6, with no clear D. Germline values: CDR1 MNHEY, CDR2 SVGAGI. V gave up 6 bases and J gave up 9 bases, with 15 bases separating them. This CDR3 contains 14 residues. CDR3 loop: CASRLMSAGSPLHF. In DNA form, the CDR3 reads TGTGCCAGCAGACTTATGAGTGCGGGTTCACCCCTCCACTTT.

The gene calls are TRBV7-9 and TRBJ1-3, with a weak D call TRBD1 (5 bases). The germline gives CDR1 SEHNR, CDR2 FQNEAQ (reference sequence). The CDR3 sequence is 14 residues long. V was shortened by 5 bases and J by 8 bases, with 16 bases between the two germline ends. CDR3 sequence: CASSQRRGTDTIYF. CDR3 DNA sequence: TGTGCCAGCAGCCAGCGGCGGGGGACGGACACCATATATTTT.

CDR3 residues: CASSLAGRDRGLKGGYEQYF. In DNA form, the CDR3 reads TGTGCCAGCAGCTTAGCGGGCCGGGACAGGGGGCTTAAGGGAGGCTACGAGCAGTACTTC. The chain links TRBV7-8 to TRBJ2-7; 12 nucleotides align to TRBD1. CDR1 is SGHVS, CDR2 FQNEAQ, per germline. This CDR3 has 20 amino acids. With 0 bases clipped from V and 3 bases from J, the junction kept 15 bases outside the gene matches. Combining the CDR3 with reference TRBV7-8 and TRBJ2-7 gives the whole variable domain GAGVSQSPRYKVAKRGQDVALRCDPISGHVSLFWYQQALGQGPEFLTYFQNEAQLDKSGLPSDRFFAERPEGSVSTLKIQRTQQEDSAVYLCASSLAGRDRGLKGGYEQYFGPGTRLTVT.

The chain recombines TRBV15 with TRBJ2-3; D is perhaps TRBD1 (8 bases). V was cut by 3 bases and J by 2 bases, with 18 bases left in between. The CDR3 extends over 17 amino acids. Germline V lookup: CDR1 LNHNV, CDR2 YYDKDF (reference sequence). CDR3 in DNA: TGTGCCACCAGCAGGGGGGGGGCGACAGGGGTCACAGATACGCAGTATTTT. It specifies CATSRGGATGVTDTQYF. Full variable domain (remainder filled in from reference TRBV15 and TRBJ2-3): DAMVIQNPRYQVTQFGKPVTLSCSQTLNHNVMYWYQQKSSQAPKLLFHYYDKDFNNEADTPDNFQSRRPNTSFCFLDIRSPGLGDTAMYLCATSRGGATGVTDTQYFGPGTRLTVL.

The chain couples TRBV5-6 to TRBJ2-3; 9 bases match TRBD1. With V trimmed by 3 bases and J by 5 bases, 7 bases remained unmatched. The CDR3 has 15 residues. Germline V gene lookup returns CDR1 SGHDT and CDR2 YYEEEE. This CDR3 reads CASSSRDRAGDTQYF. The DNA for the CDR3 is TGTGCCAGCAGCTCCCGGGACAGGGCCGGAGATACGCAGTATTTT.

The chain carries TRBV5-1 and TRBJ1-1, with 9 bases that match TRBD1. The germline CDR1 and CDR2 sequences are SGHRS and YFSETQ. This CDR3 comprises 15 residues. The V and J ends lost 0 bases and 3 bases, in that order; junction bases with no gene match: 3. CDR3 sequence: CASSLVGQGDTEAFF. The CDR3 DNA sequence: TGCGCCAGCAGCTTGGTGGGACAGGGAGACACTGAAGCTTTCTTT. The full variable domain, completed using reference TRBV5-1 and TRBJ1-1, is KAGVTQTPRYLIKTRGQQVTLSCSPISGHRSVSWYQQTPGQGLQFLFEYFSETQRNKGNFPGRFSGRQFSNSRSEMNVSTLELGDSALYLCASSLVGQGDTEAFFGQGTRLTVV.

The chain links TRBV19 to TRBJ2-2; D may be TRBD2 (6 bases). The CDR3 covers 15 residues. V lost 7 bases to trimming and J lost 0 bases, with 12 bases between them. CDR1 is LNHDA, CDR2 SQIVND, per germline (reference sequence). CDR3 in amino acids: CASKFASANTGELFF. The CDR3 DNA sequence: TGTGCCAGTAAGTTCGCTAGCGCGAACACCGGGGAGCTGTTTTTT.

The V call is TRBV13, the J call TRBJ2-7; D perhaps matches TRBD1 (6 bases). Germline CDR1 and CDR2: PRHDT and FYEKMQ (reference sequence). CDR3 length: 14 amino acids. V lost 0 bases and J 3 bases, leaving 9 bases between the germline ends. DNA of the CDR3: TGTGCCAGCAGCTTAGGGCAGGGGTACTACGAGCAGTACTTC. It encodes CASSLGQGYYEQYF.

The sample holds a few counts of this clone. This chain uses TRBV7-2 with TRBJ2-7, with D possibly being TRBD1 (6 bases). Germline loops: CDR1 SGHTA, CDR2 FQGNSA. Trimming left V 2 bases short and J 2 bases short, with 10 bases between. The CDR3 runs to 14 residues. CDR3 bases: TGTGCCAGCAGCTTACCAGGGGTCCCCTACGAGCAGTACTTC. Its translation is CASSLPGVPYEQYF.

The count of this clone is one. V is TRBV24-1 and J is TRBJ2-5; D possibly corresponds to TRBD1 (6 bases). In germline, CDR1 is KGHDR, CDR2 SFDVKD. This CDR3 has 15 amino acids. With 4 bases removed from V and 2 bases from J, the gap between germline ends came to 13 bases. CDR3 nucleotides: TGTGCCACCAGTGACCATCAGGGGCTGCAAGAGACCCAGTACTTC. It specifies CATSDHQGLQETQYF.